Following are 3 T cell receptor beta chains from one sample sequenced in a study of cytomegalovirus exposure and HLA in healthy donors. Vbeta (60) and Jbeta (13) primers were used in the PCR. Generated by immunoSEQ multiplex PCR, the TCRdb table keeps only in-frame clones and is missing some. The sample yields roughly 140,000 clones, about 85% seen once. Sequenced sample: PBMCs. All receptors derive from a boy between 2 and 10 years old in good health and CMV-seronegative.

CDR3 sequence: CASSQGVARRGKNQPQHF. The CDR3 nucleotides read TGCGCCAGCAGCCAAGGGGTCGCGAGGCGGGGCAAAAATCAGCCCCAGCATTTT. The gene calls are TRBV4-1 and TRBJ1-5; D is perhaps TRBD1 (5 bases). Germline CDR1 reads MGHRA; CDR2 reads YSYEKL. The V end lost 1 base, the J end lost 4 bases, and 20 bases lay between the germline ends. The CDR3 is 18 amino acids.

This clone appeared a single time. V gene TRBV28 combines with J gene TRBJ1-4; 8 nucleotides match TRBD1. Per germline, CDR1 MDHEN and CDR2 SYDVKM. The CDR3 covers 15 residues. J gave up 4 bases and V 4 bases, and 5 bases lay outside the gene matches. The CDR3 nucleotides are TGTGCCAGCAGTTCGAGGGGACAGGTTAATGAAAAACTGTTTTTT. Protein: CASSSRGQVNEKLFF.

V usage is TRBV28 and J usage is TRBJ2-3, with 7 bases fitting TRBD2. V lost 2 bases and J lost 2; bases outside the gene matches: 10. Per germline, CDR1 MDHEN and CDR2 SYDVKM. CDR3 length equals 17 residues. The CDR3 sequence is CASSLVASGGATDTQYF. In DNA form, the CDR3 reads TGTGCCAGCAGTTTAGTGGCTAGCGGAGGGGCCACAGATACGCAGTATTTT.